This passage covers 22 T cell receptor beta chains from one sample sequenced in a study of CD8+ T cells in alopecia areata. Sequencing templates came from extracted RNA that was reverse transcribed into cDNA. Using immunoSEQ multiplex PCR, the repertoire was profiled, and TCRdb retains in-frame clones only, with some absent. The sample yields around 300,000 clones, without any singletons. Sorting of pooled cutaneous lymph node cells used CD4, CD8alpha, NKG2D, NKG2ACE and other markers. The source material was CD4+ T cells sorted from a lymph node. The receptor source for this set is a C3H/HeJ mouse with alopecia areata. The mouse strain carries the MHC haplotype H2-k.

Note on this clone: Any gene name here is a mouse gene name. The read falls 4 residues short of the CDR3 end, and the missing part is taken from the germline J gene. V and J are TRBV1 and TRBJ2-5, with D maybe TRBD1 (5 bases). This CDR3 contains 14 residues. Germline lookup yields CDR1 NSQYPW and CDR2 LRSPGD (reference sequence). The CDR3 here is CTCSAGRGEDTQYF. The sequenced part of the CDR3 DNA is TGCACCTGCAGTGCAGGTAGGGGAGAAGAC.

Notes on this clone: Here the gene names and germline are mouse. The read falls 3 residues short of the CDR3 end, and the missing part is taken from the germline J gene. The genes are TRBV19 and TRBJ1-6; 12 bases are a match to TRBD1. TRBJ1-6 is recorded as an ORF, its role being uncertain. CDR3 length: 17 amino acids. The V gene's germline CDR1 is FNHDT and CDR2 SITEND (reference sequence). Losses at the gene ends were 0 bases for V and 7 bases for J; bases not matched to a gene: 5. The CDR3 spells CASSIGDRGHLNSPLYF. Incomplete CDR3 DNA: TGTGCCAGCAGTATAGGGGACAGGGGGCATTTGAATTCGCCC.

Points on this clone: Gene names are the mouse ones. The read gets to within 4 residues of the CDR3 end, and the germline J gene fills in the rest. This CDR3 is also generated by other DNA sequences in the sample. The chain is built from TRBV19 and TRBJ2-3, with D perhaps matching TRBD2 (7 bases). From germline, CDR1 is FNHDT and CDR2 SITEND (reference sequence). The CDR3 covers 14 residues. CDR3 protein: CASSPGGARETLYF. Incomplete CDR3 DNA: TGTGCCAGCAGTCCGGGGGGCGCGAGAGAA.

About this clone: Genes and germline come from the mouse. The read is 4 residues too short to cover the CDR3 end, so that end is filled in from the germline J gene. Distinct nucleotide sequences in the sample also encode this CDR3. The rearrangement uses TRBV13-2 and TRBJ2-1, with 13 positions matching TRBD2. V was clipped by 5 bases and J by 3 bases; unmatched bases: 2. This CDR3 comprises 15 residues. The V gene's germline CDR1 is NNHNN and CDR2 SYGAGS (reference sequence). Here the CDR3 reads CASGGTGGGYAEQFF. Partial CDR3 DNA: TGTGCCAGCGGGGGGACTGGGGGGGGCTATGCT.

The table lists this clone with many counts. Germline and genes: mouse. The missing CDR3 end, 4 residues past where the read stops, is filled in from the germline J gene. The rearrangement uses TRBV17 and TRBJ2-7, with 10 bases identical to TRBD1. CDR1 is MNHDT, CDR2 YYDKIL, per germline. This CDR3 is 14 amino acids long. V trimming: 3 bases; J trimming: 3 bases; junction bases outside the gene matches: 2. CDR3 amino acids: CASSSGTGVYEQYF. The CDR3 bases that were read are TGTGCTAGCAGTAGTGGGACAGGGGTCTAT.

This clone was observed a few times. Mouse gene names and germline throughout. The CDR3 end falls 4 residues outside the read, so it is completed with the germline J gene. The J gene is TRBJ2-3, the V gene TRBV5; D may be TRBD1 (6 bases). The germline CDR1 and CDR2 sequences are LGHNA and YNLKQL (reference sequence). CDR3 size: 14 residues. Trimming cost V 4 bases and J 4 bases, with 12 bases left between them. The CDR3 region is CASSPMGTTETLYF. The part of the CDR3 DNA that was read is TGTGCCAGCAGCCCCATGGGGACAACAGAA.

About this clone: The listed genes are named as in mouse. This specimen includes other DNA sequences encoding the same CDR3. The CDR3 region is CASSDSLGQDTQYF. The DNA read from the CDR3 is TGTGCCAGCAGTGATAGCCTGGGTCAAGAC. The chain links TRBV13-1 to TRBJ2-5; perhaps TRBD2 as D (5 bases). The CDR3 end is not reached by the read, which stops 4 residues before it; the germline J gene fills it in. The CDR3 has 14 amino acids. Germline V gene data show CDR1 as NSHNY and CDR2 as SYGAGN. V dropped 1 base and J dropped 3 bases, with 9 bases sitting between them.

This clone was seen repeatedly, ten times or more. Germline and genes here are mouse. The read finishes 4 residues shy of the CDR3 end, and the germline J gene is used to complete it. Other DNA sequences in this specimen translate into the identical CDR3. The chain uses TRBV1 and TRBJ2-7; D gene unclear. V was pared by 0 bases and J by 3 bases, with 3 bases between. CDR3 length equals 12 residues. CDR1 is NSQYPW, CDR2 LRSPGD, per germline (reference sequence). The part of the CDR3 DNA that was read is TGCACCTGCAGTGCAGACAGCTAT. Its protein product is CTCSADSY. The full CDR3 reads CTCSADSYEQYF.

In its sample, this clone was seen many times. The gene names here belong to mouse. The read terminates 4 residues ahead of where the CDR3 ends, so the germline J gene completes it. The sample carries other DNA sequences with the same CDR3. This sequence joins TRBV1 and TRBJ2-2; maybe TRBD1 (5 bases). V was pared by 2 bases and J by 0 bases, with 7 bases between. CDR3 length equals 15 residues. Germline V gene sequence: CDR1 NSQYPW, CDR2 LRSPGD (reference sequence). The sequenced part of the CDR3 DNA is TGCACCTGCAGTGCACAGGGAACAAACACCGGG. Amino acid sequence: CTCSAQGTNTG. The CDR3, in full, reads CTCSAQGTNTGQLYF.

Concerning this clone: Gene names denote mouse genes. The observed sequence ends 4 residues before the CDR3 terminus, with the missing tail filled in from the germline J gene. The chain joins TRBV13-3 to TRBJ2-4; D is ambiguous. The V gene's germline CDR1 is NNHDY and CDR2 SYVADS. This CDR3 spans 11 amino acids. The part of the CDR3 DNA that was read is TGTGCCAGCAGTGACATAAAC. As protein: CASSDIN. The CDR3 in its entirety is CASSDINTLYF.

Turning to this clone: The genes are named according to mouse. The CDR3 loop is CASGDASPGANSDYTF. Incomplete CDR3 DNA: TGTGCCAGCGGTGATGCGAGTCCAGGGGCAAACTCC. The chain couples TRBV13-2 to TRBJ1-2; D is perhaps TRBD1 (6 bases). The read finishes 4 residues shy of the CDR3 end, and the germline J gene is used to complete it. The germline gives CDR1 NNHNN, CDR2 SYGAGS (reference sequence). There are 16 residues in the CDR3. V lost 0 bases, J lost 0 bases, and 12 bases lay in between.

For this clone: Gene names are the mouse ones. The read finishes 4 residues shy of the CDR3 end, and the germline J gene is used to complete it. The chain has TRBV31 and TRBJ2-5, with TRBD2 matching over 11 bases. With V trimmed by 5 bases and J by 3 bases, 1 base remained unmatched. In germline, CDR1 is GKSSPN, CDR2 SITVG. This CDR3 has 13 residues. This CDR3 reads CAWGLGGQDTQYF. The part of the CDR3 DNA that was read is TGTGCCTGGGGACTGGGGGGTCAAGAC.

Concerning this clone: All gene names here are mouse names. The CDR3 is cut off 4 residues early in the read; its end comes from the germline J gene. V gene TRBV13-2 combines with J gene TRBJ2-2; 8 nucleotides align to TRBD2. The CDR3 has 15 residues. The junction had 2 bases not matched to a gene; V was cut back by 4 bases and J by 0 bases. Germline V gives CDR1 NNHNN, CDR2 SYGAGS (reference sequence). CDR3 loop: CASGKLGANTGQLYF. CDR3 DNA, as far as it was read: TGTGCCAGCGGTAAACTGGGGGCAAACACCGGG.

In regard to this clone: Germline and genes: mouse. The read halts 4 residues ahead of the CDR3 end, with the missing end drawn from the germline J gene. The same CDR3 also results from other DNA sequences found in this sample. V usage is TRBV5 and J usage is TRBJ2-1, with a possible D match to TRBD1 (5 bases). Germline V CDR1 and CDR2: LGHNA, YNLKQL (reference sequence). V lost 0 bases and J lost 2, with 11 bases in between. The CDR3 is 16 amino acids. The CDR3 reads CASSQDPTAYYAEQFF. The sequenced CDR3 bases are TGTGCCAGCAGCCAAGATCCGACAGCTTACTATGCT.

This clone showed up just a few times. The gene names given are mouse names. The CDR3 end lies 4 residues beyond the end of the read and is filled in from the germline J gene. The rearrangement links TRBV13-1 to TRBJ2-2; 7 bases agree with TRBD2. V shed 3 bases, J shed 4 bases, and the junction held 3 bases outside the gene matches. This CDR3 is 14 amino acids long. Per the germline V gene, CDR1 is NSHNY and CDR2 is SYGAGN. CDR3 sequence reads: CASSGGGGTGQLYF. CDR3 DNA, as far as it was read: TGTGCCAGCAGTGGGGGGGGTGGCACCGGG.

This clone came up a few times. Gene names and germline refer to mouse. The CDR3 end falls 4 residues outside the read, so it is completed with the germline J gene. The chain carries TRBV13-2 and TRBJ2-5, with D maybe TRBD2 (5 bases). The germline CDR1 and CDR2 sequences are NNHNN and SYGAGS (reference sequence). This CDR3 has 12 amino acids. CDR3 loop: CASGEVGDTQYF. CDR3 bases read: TGTGCCAGCGGTGAGGTGGGGGAC.

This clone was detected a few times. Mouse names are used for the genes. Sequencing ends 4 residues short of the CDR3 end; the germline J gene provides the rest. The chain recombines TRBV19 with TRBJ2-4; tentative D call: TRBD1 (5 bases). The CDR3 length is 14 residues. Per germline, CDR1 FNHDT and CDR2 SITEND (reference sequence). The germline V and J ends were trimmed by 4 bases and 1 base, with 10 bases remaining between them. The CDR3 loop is CASSQGVGQNTLYF. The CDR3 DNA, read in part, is TGTGCCAGCAGTCAGGGAGTGGGTCAAAAC.

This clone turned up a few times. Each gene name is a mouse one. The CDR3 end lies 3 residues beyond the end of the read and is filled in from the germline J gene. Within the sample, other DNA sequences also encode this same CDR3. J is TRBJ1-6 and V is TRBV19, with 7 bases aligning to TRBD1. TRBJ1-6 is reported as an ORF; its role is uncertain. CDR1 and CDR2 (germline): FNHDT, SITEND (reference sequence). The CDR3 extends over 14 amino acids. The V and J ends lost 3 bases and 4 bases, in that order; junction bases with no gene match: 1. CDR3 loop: CASSKTGYNSPLYF. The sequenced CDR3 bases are TGTGCCAGCAGTAAGACAGGGTATAATTCGCCC.

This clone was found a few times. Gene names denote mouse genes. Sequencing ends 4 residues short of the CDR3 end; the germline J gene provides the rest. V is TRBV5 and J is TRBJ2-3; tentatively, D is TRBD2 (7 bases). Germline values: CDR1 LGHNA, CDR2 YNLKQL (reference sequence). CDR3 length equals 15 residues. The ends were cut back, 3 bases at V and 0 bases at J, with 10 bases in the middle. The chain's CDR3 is CASSHWGPSAETLYF. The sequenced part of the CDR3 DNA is TGTGCCAGCAGCCACTGGGGGCCTAGTGCAGAA.

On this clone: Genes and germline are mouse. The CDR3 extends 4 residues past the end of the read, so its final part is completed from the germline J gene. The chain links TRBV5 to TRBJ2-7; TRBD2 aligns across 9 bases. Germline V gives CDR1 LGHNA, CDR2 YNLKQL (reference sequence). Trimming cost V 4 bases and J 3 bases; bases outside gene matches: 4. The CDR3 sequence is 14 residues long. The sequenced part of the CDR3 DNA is TGTGCCAGCAGCCCCCGGGACTGGGACTAT. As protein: CASSPRDWDY. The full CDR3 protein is CASSPRDWDYEQYF.

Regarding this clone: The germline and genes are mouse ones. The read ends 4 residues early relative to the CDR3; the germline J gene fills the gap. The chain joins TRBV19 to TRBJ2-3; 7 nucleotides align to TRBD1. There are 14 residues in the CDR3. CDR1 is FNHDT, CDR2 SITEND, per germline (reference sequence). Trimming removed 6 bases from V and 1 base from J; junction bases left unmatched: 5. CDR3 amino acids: CASTTGVGAETLYF. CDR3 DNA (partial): TGTGCCAGCACCACAGGGGTTGGTGCAGAA.

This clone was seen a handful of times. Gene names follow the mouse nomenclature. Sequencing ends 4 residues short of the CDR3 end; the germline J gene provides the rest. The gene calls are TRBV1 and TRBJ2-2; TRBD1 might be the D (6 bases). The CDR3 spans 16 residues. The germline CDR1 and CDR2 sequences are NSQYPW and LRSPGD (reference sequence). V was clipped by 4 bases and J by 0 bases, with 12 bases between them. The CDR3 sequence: CTCSGRDTANTGQLYF. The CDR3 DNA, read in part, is TGCACCTGCAGTGGGAGGGACACTGCAAACACCGGG.